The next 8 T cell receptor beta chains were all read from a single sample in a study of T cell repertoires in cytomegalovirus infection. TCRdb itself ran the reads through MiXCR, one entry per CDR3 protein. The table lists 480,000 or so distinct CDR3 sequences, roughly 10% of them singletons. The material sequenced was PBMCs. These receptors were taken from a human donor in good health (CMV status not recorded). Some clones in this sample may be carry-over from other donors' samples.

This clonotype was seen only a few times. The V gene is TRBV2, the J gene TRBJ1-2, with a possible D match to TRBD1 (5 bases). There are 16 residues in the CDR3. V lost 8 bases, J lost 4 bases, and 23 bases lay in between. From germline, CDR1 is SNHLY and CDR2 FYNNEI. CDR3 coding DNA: TGTGCCAGCCTTCTGAAGGCAGGGTCGGGTAGCTATGGCTACACCTTC. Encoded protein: CASLLKAGSGSYGYTF.

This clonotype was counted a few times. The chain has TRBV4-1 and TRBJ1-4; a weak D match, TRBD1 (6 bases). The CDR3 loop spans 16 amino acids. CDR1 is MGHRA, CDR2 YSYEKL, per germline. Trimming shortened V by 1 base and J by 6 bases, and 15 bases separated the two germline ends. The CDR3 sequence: CASSQGAGAQDEKLFF. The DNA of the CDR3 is TGCGCCAGCAGCCAAGGGGCGGGGGCGCAAGATGAAAAACTGTTTTTT.

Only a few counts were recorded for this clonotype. The chain's CDR3 is CSARLVRKNTEAFF. The CDR3 DNA follows: TGCAGTGCTAGATTAGTACGCAAGAACACTGAAGCTTTCTTT. This chain connects TRBV20-1 to TRBJ1-1; D remains unclear. Germline V gene lookup returns CDR1 DFQATT and CDR2 SNEGSKA (reference sequence). Trimming stripped 2 bases from V and 1 base from J, with 11 bases between. There are 14 residues in the CDR3.

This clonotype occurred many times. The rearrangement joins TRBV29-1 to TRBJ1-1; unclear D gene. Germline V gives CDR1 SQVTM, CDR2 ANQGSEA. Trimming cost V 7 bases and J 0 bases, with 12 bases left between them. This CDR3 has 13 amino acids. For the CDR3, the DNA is TGCAGCGCCGGCGCCCTACTGAACACTGAAGCTTTCTTT. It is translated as CSAGALLNTEAFF. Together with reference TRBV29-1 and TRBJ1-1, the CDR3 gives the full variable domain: SAVISQKPSRDICQRGTSLTIQCQVDSQVTMMFWYRQQPGQSLTLIATANQGSEATYESGFVIDKFPISRPNLTFSTLTVSNMSPEDSSIYLCSAGALLNTEAFFGQGTRLTVV.

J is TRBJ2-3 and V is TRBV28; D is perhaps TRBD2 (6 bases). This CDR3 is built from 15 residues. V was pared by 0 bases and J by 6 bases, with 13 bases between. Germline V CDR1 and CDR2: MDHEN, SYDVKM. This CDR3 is CASSLWGTGVDTQYF. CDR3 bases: TGTGCCAGCAGTTTATGGGGGACTGGGGTCGATACGCAGTATTTT. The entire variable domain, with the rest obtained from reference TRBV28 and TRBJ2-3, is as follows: DVKVTQSSRYLVKRTGEKVFLECVQDMDHENMFWYRQDPGLGLRLIYFSYDVKMKEKGDIPEGYSVSREKKERFSLILESASTNQTSMYLCASSLWGTGVDTQYFGPGTRLTVL.

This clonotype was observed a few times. This chain's CDR3 is CASSLYRGDYTF. DNA for the CDR3: TGTGCCAGCAGCTTGTACAGGGGGGACTACACCTTC. The rearrangement uses TRBV5-6 and TRBJ1-2; TRBD1 agrees at 8 bases. V was clipped by 1 base and J by 10 bases; unmatched bases: 3. The CDR3 sequence is 12 residues long. CDR1 is SGHDT, CDR2 YYEEEE, per germline.

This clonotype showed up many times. The CDR3, as DNA: TGTGCCAGCAGTCCACCCATCATAAGGGTTCTATATGGCTACACCTTC. Its translation: CASSPPIIRVLYGYTF. The chain recombines TRBV7-2 with TRBJ1-2; the D is unclear. V was cut by 6 bases and J by 5 bases, with 22 bases left in between. The germline gives CDR1 SGHTA, CDR2 FQGNSA. This CDR3 region has 16 residues.

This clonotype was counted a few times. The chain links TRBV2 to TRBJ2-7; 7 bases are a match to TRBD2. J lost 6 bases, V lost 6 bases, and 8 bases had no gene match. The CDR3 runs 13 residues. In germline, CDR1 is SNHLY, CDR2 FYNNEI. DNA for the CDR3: TGTGCCAGCAGGGGAGGGTCTAGATTCGAGCAGTACTTC. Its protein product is CASRGGSRFEQYF.